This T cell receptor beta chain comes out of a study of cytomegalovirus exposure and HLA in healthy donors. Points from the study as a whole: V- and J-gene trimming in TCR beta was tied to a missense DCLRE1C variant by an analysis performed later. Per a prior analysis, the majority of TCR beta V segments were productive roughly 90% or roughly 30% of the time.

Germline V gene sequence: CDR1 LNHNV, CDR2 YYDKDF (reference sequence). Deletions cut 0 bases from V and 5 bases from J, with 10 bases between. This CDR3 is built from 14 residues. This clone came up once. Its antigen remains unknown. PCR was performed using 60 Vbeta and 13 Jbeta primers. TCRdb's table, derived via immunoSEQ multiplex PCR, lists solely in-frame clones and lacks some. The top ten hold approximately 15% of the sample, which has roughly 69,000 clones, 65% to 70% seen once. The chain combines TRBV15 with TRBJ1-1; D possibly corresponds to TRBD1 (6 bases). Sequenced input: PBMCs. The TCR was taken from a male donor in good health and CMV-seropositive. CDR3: CATSRDTRGTEAFF. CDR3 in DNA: TGTGCCACCAGCAGAGATACCAGGGGAACTGAAGCTTTCTTT.